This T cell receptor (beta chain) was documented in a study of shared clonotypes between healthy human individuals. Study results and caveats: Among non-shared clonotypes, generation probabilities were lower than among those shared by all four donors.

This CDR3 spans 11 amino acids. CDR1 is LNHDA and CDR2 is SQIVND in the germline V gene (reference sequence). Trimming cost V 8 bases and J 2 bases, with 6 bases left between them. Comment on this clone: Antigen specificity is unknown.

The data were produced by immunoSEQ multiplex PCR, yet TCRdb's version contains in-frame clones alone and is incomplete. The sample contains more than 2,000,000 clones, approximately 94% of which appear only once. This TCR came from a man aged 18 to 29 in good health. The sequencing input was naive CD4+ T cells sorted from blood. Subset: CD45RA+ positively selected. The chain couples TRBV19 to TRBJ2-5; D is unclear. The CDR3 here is CASRLQETQYF. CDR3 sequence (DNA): TGTGCCAGTCGACTTCAAGAGACCCAGTACTTC.